This T cell receptor beta chain is drawn from a study of cytotoxic CD8 clonotypes in ibrutinib-treated CLL. Study observations and caveats: Few clonotypes were public, and these shrank or held steady under treatment. Baseline levels of clonality went above those of age-matched healthy donors and moved with circulating CD8+ T-cell counts.

Note on this clone: Its matching antigen is unknown.

Frozen-stored PBMCs produced approximately 1.9 micrograms of genomic DNA for TCR beta libraries. The intended depth for sequencing was 1 in 200,000 to 1 in 1 million T cells. The assay was immunoSEQ multiplex PCR, and TCRdb's table has in-frame clones only and misses some. The repertoire holds approximately 84,000 clones, with 85% to 90% as singletons. This receptor was taken from a human donor with chronic lymphocytic leukemia. The sample here was PBMCs, taken before ibrutinib treatment.

The CDR3 protein is CASSTPVGPLRTQHF. In DNA form, the CDR3 reads TGTGCCAGCAGTACCCCAGTGGGTCCCCTTAGGACCCAGCATTTT. This sequence joins TRBV28 and TRBJ1-5; D gene unclear. Germline V gives CDR1 MDHEN, CDR2 SYDVKM. This CDR3 has 15 amino acids. The ends were cut back, 5 bases at V and 11 bases at J, with 22 bases in the middle. The full variable domain, completed using reference TRBV28 and TRBJ1-5, is DVKVTQSSRYLVKRTGEKVFLECVQDMDHENMFWYRQDPGLGLRLIYFSYDVKMKEKGDIPEGYSVSREKKERFSLILESASTNQTSMYLCASSTPVGPLRTQHFGDGTRLSIL.